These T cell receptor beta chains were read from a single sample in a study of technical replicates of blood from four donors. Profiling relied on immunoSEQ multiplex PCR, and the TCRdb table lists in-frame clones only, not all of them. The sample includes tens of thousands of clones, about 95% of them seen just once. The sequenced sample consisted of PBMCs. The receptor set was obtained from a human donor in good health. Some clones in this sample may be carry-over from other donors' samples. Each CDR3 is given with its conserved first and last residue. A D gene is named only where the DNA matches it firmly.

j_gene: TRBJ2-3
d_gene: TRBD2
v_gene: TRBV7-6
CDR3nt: TGTGCCAGCAGCTCCTACGGGACTAGCGGGGGCCGGGAAGATACGCAGTATTTT
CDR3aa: CASSSYGTSGGREDTQYF

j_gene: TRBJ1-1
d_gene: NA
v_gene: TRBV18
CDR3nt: TGTGCCAGCTCACCGCGGTTGAACACTGAAGCTTTCTTT
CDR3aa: CASSPRLNTEAFF

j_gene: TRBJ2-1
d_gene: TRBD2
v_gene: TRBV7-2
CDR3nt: TGTGCCAGCACCCCAGCGGGGGTCCATTACAATGAGCAGTTCTTC
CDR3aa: CASTPAGVHYNEQFF

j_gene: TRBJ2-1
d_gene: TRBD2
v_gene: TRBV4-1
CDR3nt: TGCGCCAGCAGCCAGATCGCGTCTAGCGGGGGCCTTAGCTCCTACAATGAGCAGTTCTTC
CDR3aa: CASSQIASSGGLSSYNEQFF

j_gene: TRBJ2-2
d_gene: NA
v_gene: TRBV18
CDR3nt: TGTGCCAGCTCACCACCCGGAGACAGGCAAAGGACCGGGGAGCTGTTTTTT
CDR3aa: CASSPPGDRQRTGELFF

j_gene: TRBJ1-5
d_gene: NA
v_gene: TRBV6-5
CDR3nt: TGTGCCAGCAGTTACTCGGGCCCCCATCAGCCCCAGCATTTT
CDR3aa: CASSYSGPHQPQHF

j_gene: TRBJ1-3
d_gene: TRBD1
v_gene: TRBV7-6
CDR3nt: TGTGCCAGCAGCTCAGGGGGAGCTGGAAACACCATATATTTT
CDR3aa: CASSSGGAGNTIYF

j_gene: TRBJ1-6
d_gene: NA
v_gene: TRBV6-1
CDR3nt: TGTGCCAGCAGTGAGCTACGACAGCCATGGGTCCGGATTTCACCCCTCCACTTT
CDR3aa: CASSELRQPWVRISPLHF

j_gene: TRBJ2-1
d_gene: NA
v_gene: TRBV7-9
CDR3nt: TGTGCCAGCAGCTTGGGGCTTTACAATGAGCAGTTCTTC
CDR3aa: CASSLGLYNEQFF

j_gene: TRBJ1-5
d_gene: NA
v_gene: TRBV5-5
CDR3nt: TGTGCCAGCAGCTTGGAAGGGACACCAAACACCTATCAGCCCCAGCATTTT
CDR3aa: CASSLEGTPNTYQPQHF

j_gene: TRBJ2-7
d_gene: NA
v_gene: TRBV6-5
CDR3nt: TGTGCCACCAGAAAACCAACAGGGGCGGGGGAGCAGTACTTC
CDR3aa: CATRKPTGAGEQYF

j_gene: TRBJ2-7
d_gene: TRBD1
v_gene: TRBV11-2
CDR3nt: TGTGCCAGCAGCGGATACCGGGACAGAAGCTCCTACGAGCAGTACTTC
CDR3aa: CASSGYRDRSSYEQYF

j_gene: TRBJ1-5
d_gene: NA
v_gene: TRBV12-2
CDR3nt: TGTGCAAGTCGCCCCCCAATACTGACGGTCGCCCGAGGACAGCCCCAGCATTTT
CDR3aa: CASRPPILTVARGQPQHF

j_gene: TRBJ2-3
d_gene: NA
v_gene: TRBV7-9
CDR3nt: TGTGCCAGCAGCCCCGTACTCAGCACAGATACGCAGTATTTT
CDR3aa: CASSPVLSTDTQYF

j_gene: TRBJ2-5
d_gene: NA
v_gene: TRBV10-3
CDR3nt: TGTGCCATCTCTGACAGCACGGAGACCCAGTACTTC
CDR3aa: CAISDSTETQYF

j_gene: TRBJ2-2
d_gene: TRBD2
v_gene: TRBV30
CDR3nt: TGTGCCTGGAGTGTGACGGGAGGGTACACCGGGGAGCTGTTTTTT
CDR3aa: CAWSVTGGYTGELFF

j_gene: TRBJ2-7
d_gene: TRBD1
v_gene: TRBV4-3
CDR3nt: TGCGCCAGCAGCCTCCACGAGCGCAGGGGGCGCCTCCGGGGACGGATTTACGAGCAGTACTTC
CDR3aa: CASSLHERRGRLRGRIYEQYF

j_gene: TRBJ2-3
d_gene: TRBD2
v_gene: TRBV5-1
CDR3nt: TGCGCCAGCAGCTTGGCGAGCGGGGCATCTAATACGCAGTATTTT
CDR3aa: CASSLASGASNTQYF

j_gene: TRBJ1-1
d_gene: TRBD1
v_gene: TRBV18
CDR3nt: TGTGCCAGCTCTCATGACAGGGGGCTCACTGAAGCTTTCTTT
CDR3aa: CASSHDRGLTEAFF